Following are 22 T cell receptor beta chains from one sample sequenced in a study of blood T cell repertoires in COVID-19. Generated by immunoSEQ multiplex PCR, the TCRdb table keeps only in-frame clones and is missing some. The table has 540,000 or so clones, around nine tenths seen once. Sequencing was performed on peripheral blood. These receptors all stem from a woman between 50 and 59 years old with COVID-19, enrolled during active disease.

The J gene is TRBJ1-2, the V gene TRBV27, with TRBD1 as a possible D gene (6 bases). V shed 7 bases and J shed 2 bases, with 17 bases lying between them. CDR3 size: 15 residues. Germline lookup yields CDR1 MNHEY and CDR2 SMNVEV (reference sequence). The CDR3 is CASTPFPGGNYGYTF. The CDR3 nucleotides read TGTGCCAGCACCCCATTCCCGGGGGGCAACTATGGCTACACCTTC.

The V gene is TRBV29-1, the J gene TRBJ2-7; 7 nucleotides align to TRBD2. Germline lookup yields CDR1 SQVTM and CDR2 ANQGSEA. With V trimmed by 4 bases and J by 2 bases, 5 bases remained unmatched. This CDR3 spans 13 amino acids. As DNA, the CDR3 is TGCAGCGTTGGGGGGGGGTTCCCCTACGAGCAGTACTTC. Translated: CSVGGGFPYEQYF.

The chain has TRBV27 and TRBJ2-7, with D possibly being TRBD2 (6 bases). This CDR3 has 17 amino acids. Germline CDR1 is MNHEY and CDR2 is SMNVEV (reference sequence). Trimming shortened V by 3 bases and J by 5 bases, and 23 bases separated the two germline ends. The CDR3 coding sequence is TGTGCCAGCAGTTTTGTGGGGAGGAGGACGCCCCGCCACGAGCAGTACTTC. As protein: CASSFVGRRTPRHEQYF.

The chain recombines TRBV9 with TRBJ1-1; tentative D call: TRBD1 (5 bases). This CDR3 is built from 15 residues. V lost 0 bases and J lost 3, with 12 bases in between. CDR1 is SGDLS, CDR2 YYNGEE, per germline. The DNA of the CDR3 is TGTGCCAGCAGCGTAGAGGAGGGACGGTACACTGAAGCTTTCTTT. Protein sequence: CASSVEEGRYTEAFF.

The chain has TRBV5-6 and TRBJ1-2, with TRBD1 matching over 9 bases. Looked up from germline, CDR1 is SGHDT and CDR2 is YYEEEE. This CDR3 spans 18 amino acids. Germline trimming cut 2 bases from V and 1 base from J; bases unmatched to any gene: 12. DNA for the CDR3: TGTGCCAGCAGCTTATCCAACCCCGGGACAGGGTTTAACTATGGCTACACCTTC. Its protein product is CASSLSNPGTGFNYGYTF.

The chain employs TRBV6-4 and TRBJ2-5, with TRBD2 identical over 15 bases. The CDR3 covers 18 residues. Germline V gene sequence: CDR1 MRHNA, CDR2 SNTAGT. J gave up 6 bases and V 2 bases, and 10 bases lay outside the gene matches. The CDR3 DNA sequence: TGTGCCAGCAGTGACGGACTAGCGGGGGGGCTTTCTTCGAAGACCCAGTACTTC. Translating gives CASSDGLAGGLSSKTQYF.

The chain joins TRBV3-1 (or the pseudogene TRBV3-2) to TRBJ2-2, with D possibly being TRBD2 (5 bases). The germline V and J ends were trimmed by 7 bases and 6 bases, with 9 bases remaining between them. Germline CDR1 is LGHDT and CDR2 is YNNKEL (reference sequence). This CDR3 has 12 residues. CDR3: CASKLGAGELFF. The CDR3 DNA reads TGTGCCAGCAAACTAGGCGCCGGGGAGCTGTTTTTT.

This clone was seen a handful of times. V is TRBV19 and J is TRBJ1-1; a weak D match, TRBD1 (5 bases). Per the germline V gene, CDR1 is LNHDA and CDR2 is SQIVND (reference sequence). Trimming left V 10 bases short and J 1 base short, with 16 bases between. The CDR3 has 14 residues. CDR3 nucleotides: TGTGCCACCAAGATAGGGGCCGAGAACACTGAAGCTTTCTTT. Its protein is CATKIGAENTEAFF.

V is TRBV12-3 or TRBV12-4 and J is TRBJ1-5; D gene uncertain. The CDR3 consists of 13 residues. Deletions cut 4 bases from V and 5 bases from J, with 9 bases between. The CDR3 region is CASSSPGYQPQHF. Written as DNA, the CDR3 is TGTGCCAGCAGTTCGCCCGGTTATCAGCCCCAGCATTTT.

This clone has more than one count but fewer than ten. The CDR3, as DNA: TGCGCCAGCAGCTTGGCCGCCGGGAACACTGAAGCTTTCTTT. This codes for CASSLAAGNTEAFF. V is TRBV5-1 and J is TRBJ1-1; D gene uncertain. CDR3 length: 14 residues. Trimming removed 0 bases from V and 1 base from J, with 7 bases in between. Germline CDR1 and CDR2: SGHRS and YFSETQ.

Notes on this clone: This same CDR3 is encoded by further DNA sequences in the sample. V is TRBV3-1 (or the pseudogene TRBV3-2) and J is TRBJ2-3; possible D gene TRBD2, 6 bases. The CDR3 is 15 amino acids. With 0 bases removed from V and 1 base from J, the gap between germline ends came to 8 bases. Germline V lookup: CDR1 LGHDT, CDR2 YNNKEL (reference sequence). As DNA, the CDR3 is TGTGCCAGCAGCCAAGAAGCTAGCGGCACAGATACGCAGTATTTT. Translating it yields CASSQEASGTDTQYF.

The V and J genes are TRBV28 and TRBJ1-3; tentatively, D is TRBD1 (5 bases). Per the germline V gene, CDR1 is MDHEN and CDR2 is SYDVKM. V was cut by 6 bases and J by 1 base, with 10 bases left in between. The CDR3 is made up of 14 amino acids. The CDR3 spells CASRIQGSGNTIYF. Written as DNA, the CDR3 is TGTGCCAGCAGGATCCAGGGTTCTGGAAACACCATATATTTT.

The chain uses TRBV11-3 and TRBJ2-2; 8 bases are shared with TRBD1. Germline CDR1 and CDR2: SGHNT and YENEEA. CDR3 size: 15 residues. The ends lost 4 bases at V and 7 bases at J; junction bases unmatched: 8. In DNA, the CDR3 is TGTGCCAGCAGCTCGCGGACAGGGAGGTTCGGGGAGCTGTTTTTT. Translation: CASSSRTGRFGELFF.

The rearrangement uses TRBV7-9 and TRBJ1-5, with D uncertain. Germline CDR1 is SEHNR and CDR2 is FQNEAQ (reference sequence). V was clipped by 3 bases and J by 5 bases, with 5 bases between them. The CDR3 covers 12 residues. Written as DNA, the CDR3 is TGTGCCAGCAGCTTTTTCGATCAGCCCCAGCATTTT. This codes for CASSFFDQPQHF.

V is TRBV20-1 and J is TRBJ1-4, with D uncertain. Germline CDR1 is DFQATT and CDR2 is SNEGSKA (reference sequence). The V end was cut by 3 bases, the J end by 12 bases, with 11 bases between. The CDR3 length is 11 residues. CDR3 DNA sequence: TGCAGTGCTAGCTTAATACGGGAACTGTTTTTT. Translated, it gives CSASLIRELFF.

The V call is TRBV6-5, the J call TRBJ2-3, with D perhaps matching TRBD2 (6 bases). The germline V gene has CDR1 MNHEY and CDR2 SVGAGI. The CDR3 extends over 15 amino acids. V lost 6 bases and J lost 4, with 17 bases in between. The CDR3 here is CASRRLVSAPDTQYF. In nucleotides, the CDR3 is TGTGCCAGCAGACGACTAGTTTCGGCCCCAGATACGCAGTATTTT.

The chain joins TRBV2 to TRBJ1-1, with 7 nucleotides matching TRBD1. J was trimmed by 3 bases and V by 8 bases; bases with no gene match: 9. Looked up from germline, CDR1 is SNHLY and CDR2 is FYNNEI. CDR3 size: 14 residues. The CDR3: CASAREGAYTEAFF. CDR3 coding DNA: TGTGCCAGCGCTCGAGAGGGGGCGTACACTGAAGCTTTCTTT.

The chain combines TRBV9 with TRBJ1-3, with D possibly TRBD1 on 6 matching bases. There are 15 residues in the CDR3. Germline V gene data show CDR1 as SGDLS and CDR2 as YYNGEE. The V end was cut by 3 bases, the J end by 4 bases, with 14 bases between. The CDR3 bases are TGTGCCAGCAGCGCCCCGACAGGAGAAGGAAACACCATATATTTT. This gives the protein CASSAPTGEGNTIYF.

This chain joins TRBV7-3 and TRBJ2-1; 8 nucleotides align to TRBD1. This CDR3 contains 15 residues. From germline, CDR1 is SGHTA and CDR2 FQGTGA. V lost 5 bases to trimming and J lost 13 bases; unmatched junction nucleotides: 16. CDR3 DNA sequence: TGTGCCAGCAGCCCATACCCGACAGGGGCGAATATCCAGTTCTTC. It encodes CASSPYPTGANIQFF.

Only a few counts were recorded for this clone. The chain recombines TRBV7-2 with TRBJ2-1, with D uncertain. Trimming stripped 1 base from V and 6 bases from J, with 7 bases between. The CDR3 is made up of 13 amino acids. Germline CDR1 is SGHTA and CDR2 is FQGNSA. The CDR3 region is CASSLGPPNEQFF. The CDR3, as DNA: TGTGCCAGCAGCTTAGGGCCCCCCAATGAGCAGTTCTTC.

The chain employs TRBV5-1 and TRBJ1-1; tentative D call: TRBD1 (6 bases). The CDR3 spans 15 residues. V dropped 2 bases and J dropped 1 base, with 12 bases sitting between them. Germline assignment: CDR1 SGHRS and CDR2 YFSETQ. The CDR3 DNA follows: TGCGCCAGCAGCTTATTGGGGGACACGAACACTGAAGCTTTCTTT. The encoded protein is CASSLLGDTNTEAFF.

A single count supports this clone. The chain uses TRBV14 and TRBJ1-1, with a weak D call TRBD1 (5 bases). This CDR3 is built from 16 residues. The germline CDR1 and CDR2 sequences are SGHDN and FVKESK. V was shortened by 0 bases and J by 0 bases, with 11 bases between the two germline ends. The chain's CDR3 is CASSQDPRDMNTEAFF. CDR3 DNA: TGTGCCAGCAGCCAAGATCCCAGGGATATGAACACTGAAGCTTTCTTT.